One and the same sample provided the 15 T cell receptor beta chains below, sequenced in a study of CD8+ T cells in alopecia areata. Investigators isolated RNA and reverse transcribed it into cDNA to act as the sequencing template. Produced via immunoSEQ multiplex PCR; TCRdb's table is partial and in-frame only. The table shows about 97,000 clones, with 41% occurring only once. The specimen was CD4+ T cells sorted from blood. These TCRs come from a human donor with alopecia areata.

V usage is TRBV27 and J usage is TRBJ1-2; 12 bases are a match to TRBD1. Per the germline V gene, CDR1 is MNHEY and CDR2 is SMNVEV (reference sequence). The ends lost 6 bases at V and 8 bases at J; junction bases unmatched: 4. The CDR3 has 13 amino acids. The chain's CDR3 is CASRQGQGAGYTF. The CDR3 nucleotides read TGTGCCAGCAGGCAGGGACAGGGGGCCGGCTACACCTTC.

The chain carries TRBV29-1 and TRBJ2-5, with 10 bases identical to TRBD2. V shed 2 bases, J shed 2 bases, and the junction held 14 bases outside the gene matches. The CDR3 sequence is 18 residues long. Per germline, CDR1 SQVTM and CDR2 ANQGSEA. The chain's CDR3 is CSVERMRTSGGGQETQYF. CDR3 sequence (DNA): TGCAGCGTTGAAAGAATGAGGACTAGCGGAGGGGGACAAGAGACCCAGTACTTC. Full variable domain (missing parts from reference TRBV29-1 and TRBJ2-5): SAVISQKPSRDICQRGTSLTIQCQVDSQVTMMFWYRQQPGQSLTLIATANQGSEATYESGFVIDKFPISRPNLTFSTLTVSNMSPEDSSIYLCSVERMRTSGGGQETQYFGPGTRLLVL.

This clone was seen more than once but under ten times. The chain links TRBV19 to TRBJ2-7; 9 nucleotides line up with TRBD1. Per germline, CDR1 LNHDA and CDR2 SQIVND (reference sequence). V was pared by 1 base and J by 2 bases, with 0 bases of the junction left unmatched. The CDR3 spans 14 residues. CDR3 loop: CASSIGQGAYEQYF. The CDR3 region has the DNA TGTGCCAGTAGTATAGGACAGGGGGCCTACGAGCAGTACTTC.

This clone was counted once. The junction does not match germline at one end; this may be a read error. The J gene is TRBJ2-3, the V gene TRBV5-1, with D possibly TRBD1 on 6 matching bases. The CDR3 totals 15 residues. Looked up from germline, CDR1 is SGHRS and CDR2 is YFSETQ. CDR3 bases: TGCGCCGGCAGCCTTACAGGGACGAACACAGATACGCAGTATTTT. The encoded protein is CAGSLTGTNTDTQYF.

The chain joins TRBV6-1 to TRBJ2-7, with D possibly being TRBD2 (6 bases). Trimming removed 5 bases from V and 0 bases from J, with 14 bases in between. The germline V gene has CDR1 MNHNS and CDR2 SASEGT. This CDR3 comprises 15 residues. CDR3 bases: TGTGCCAGCAGTCCACGGGGGTCCCTCTCCTACGAGCAGTACTTC. This sequence encodes CASSPRGSLSYEQYF.

In this sample, this clone turned up a few times. The rearrangement uses TRBV4-1 and TRBJ2-3, with 11 bases aligning to TRBD2. Germline CDR1 and CDR2: MGHRA and YSYEKL. The CDR3 extends over 18 amino acids. The J segment lost 6 bases and the V segment lost 0 bases, leaving 11 bases of the junction unmatched. This CDR3 reads CASSQDLYTSGRSDTQYF. CDR3 DNA: TGCGCCAGCAGCCAAGACCTCTACACTAGCGGGAGATCGGATACGCAGTATTTT.

The J gene is TRBJ2-3, the V gene TRBV29-1, with TRBD1 identical over 9 bases. Trimming removed 8 bases from V and 2 bases from J; junction bases left unmatched: 11. In germline, CDR1 is SQVTM, CDR2 ANQGSEA. This CDR3 has 15 amino acids. The CDR3 coding sequence is TGCAGCTACCGGGACAGGGTTTTGAACACAGATACGCAGTATTTT. As protein: CSYRDRVLNTDTQYF.

This chain joins TRBV6-1 and TRBJ1-1, with no clear D. Germline CDR1 MNHNS, CDR2 SASEGT. The V end lost 4 bases, the J end lost 0 bases, and 9 bases lay between the germline ends. There are 14 residues in the CDR3. The CDR3 nucleotides read TGTGCCAGCAGTGGAAACAGAGTGAACACTGAAGCTTTCTTT. It codes for CASSGNRVNTEAFF.

The CDR3 is CASSLGASRNTGELFF. CDR3 nucleotide sequence: TGCGCCAGCAGCTTGGGGGCTAGCAGAAACACCGGGGAGCTGTTTTTT. The chain joins TRBV5-1 to TRBJ2-2; D possibly corresponds to TRBD2 (5 bases). CDR3 length: 16 amino acids. V shed 0 bases and J shed 2 bases, with 11 bases lying between them. Germline-derived CDR1 and CDR2 are SGHRS and YFSETQ. The full variable domain, with the rest looked up from reference TRBV5-1 and TRBJ2-2, is KAGVTQTPRYLIKTRGQQVTLSCSPISGHRSVSWYQQTPGQGLQFLFEYFSETQRNKGNFPGRFSGRQFSNSRSEMNVSTLELGDSALYLCASSLGASRNTGELFFGEGSRLTVL.

V gene TRBV14 combines with J gene TRBJ2-1, with 13 bases that match TRBD2. Trimming took 5 bases from V and 15 from J; bases not matched to a gene: 7. CDR1 SGHDN and CDR2 FVKESK come from the germline V gene. This CDR3 has 13 amino acids. The CDR3 DNA sequence: TGTGCCAGCAGCGGGACTAGCGGGGCATTCCTGTTCTTC. This sequence encodes CASSGTSGAFLFF.

Only a few counts were recorded for this clone. CDR3 sequence reads: CSGGLPDTQYF. CDR3 bases: TGCAGCGGGGGACTCCCAGATACGCAGTATTTT. The J gene is TRBJ2-3, the V gene TRBV29-1; D may be TRBD2 (6 bases). The CDR3 length is 11 residues. Trimming stripped 7 bases from V and 4 bases from J, with 9 bases between. CDR1 SQVTM and CDR2 ANQGSEA come from the germline V gene.

The rearrangement uses TRBV7-8 and TRBJ1-6; D remains unclear. Germline V gene data show CDR1 as SGHVS and CDR2 as FQNEAQ. V was shortened by 0 bases and J by 7 bases, with 4 bases between the two germline ends. This CDR3 spans 13 amino acids. The CDR3 loop is CASSLAGNSPLHF. Written as DNA, the CDR3 is TGTGCCAGCAGCTTAGCCGGCAATTCACCCCTCCACTTT.

The chain has TRBV28 and TRBJ2-5, with TRBD1 as a possible D gene (5 bases). Germline CDR1 MDHEN, CDR2 SYDVKM. CDR3 length: 14 residues. Trimming stripped 6 bases from V and 5 bases from J, with 16 bases between. CDR3 sequence reads: CASREQGRMETQYF. CDR3 nucleotides: TGTGCCAGCAGAGAGCAGGGTAGGATGGAGACCCAGTACTTC. The complete variable domain, with remaining parts taken from reference TRBV28 and TRBJ2-5, reads DVKVTQSSRYLVKRTGEKVFLECVQDMDHENMFWYRQDPGLGLRLIYFSYDVKMKEKGDIPEGYSVSREKKERFSLILESASTNQTSMYLCASREQGRMETQYFGPGTRLLVL.

The V call is TRBV7-8, the J call TRBJ1-5, with a weak D call TRBD1 (5 bases). Per the germline V gene, CDR1 is SGHVS and CDR2 is FQNEAQ. The CDR3 has 14 amino acids. V was clipped by 3 bases and J by 3 bases, with 9 bases between them. CDR3 nucleotides: TGTGCCAGCAGCTTCGGGACGGTCAATCAGCCCCAGCATTTT. This translates into CASSFGTVNQPQHF.

The CDR3: CASSLGLARIGELFF. DNA of the CDR3: TGCGCCAGCAGCTTGGGCCTAGCGAGGATCGGGGAGCTGTTTTTT. V usage is TRBV5-1 and J usage is TRBJ2-2; D possibly corresponds to TRBD2 (6 bases). Trimming took 0 bases from V and 7 from J, leaving 13 bases between them. The CDR3 covers 15 residues. The V gene's germline CDR1 is SGHRS and CDR2 YFSETQ.